This T cell receptor beta chain derives from a study of T-cell memory formation after mild COVID-19. Study summary: TCR clusters were largely donor specific. General study results and limits: The appearance of some responding clones in pre-infection memory suggested that cross-reactive memory joined. The CD4+ clones that contracted clustered mainly within CM and EM, and the CD8+ clones concentrated in EMRA.

The 5'RACE method, run with constant-segment primers, produced TCR alpha and TCR beta cDNA libraries (carrying sample barcodes and UMIs). TCRdb re-called the 5' RACE reads through MiXCR, storing one row per CDR3 protein. The data show hundreds of thousands of distinct CDR3 sequences, 20% to 25% seen once. Regarding this clonotype: Its antigen is unidentified.

CDR3 length equals 16 residues. V gave up 3 bases and J gave up 9 bases, with 18 bases separating them. The germline V gene has CDR1 KGHSH and CDR2 LQKENI. V is TRBV18 and J is TRBJ1-6, with D maybe TRBD1 (6 bases). This sequence originates from an adult woman who had mild COVID-19 (a few samples of this study predate the infection). Cell type and time point are not known. Sequencing input: PBMCs or a T cell subset sorted from them (not recorded which). The CDR3, as DNA: TGTGCCAGCTCACCTGATTACCAAGGGGGGATTTCACCCCTCCACTTT. Its protein product is CASSPDYQGGISPLHF.